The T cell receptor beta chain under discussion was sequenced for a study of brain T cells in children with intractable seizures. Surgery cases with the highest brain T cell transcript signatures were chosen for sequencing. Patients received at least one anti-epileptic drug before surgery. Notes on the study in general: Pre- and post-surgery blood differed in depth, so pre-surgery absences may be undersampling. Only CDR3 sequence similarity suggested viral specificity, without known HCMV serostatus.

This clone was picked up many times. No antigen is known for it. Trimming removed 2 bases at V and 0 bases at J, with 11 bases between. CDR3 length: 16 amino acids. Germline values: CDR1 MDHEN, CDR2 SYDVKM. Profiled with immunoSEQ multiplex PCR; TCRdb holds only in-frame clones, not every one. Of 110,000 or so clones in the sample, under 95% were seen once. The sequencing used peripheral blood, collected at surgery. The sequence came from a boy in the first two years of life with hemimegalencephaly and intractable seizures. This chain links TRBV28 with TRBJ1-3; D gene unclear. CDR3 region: CASSLEAADSGNTIYF. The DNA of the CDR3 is TGTGCCAGCAGTTTAGAGGCCGCAGACTCTGGAAACACCATATATTTT.